Below, 8 T cell receptor beta chains from the same sample are listed, as sequenced in a study of vaccination and CD4 T cells after COVID-19 (dated 2022 in TCRdb). The label giving this sample's treatment or condition can be read as: approximately nine-day PBMC culture with coronavirus spike peptide pools or control peptides (ViraFEST assay). CD4+ T cells from unexposed donors were collected before the COVID-19 pandemic (2011-2018). For these receptors, no antigen is known. The protocol used for the library was PCR. Data came from an Illumina iSeq 100. TCR sequencing of DNA from cultured CD4+ T cells used the Oncomine TCR Beta short-read assay at the Johns Hopkins FTIC core. The public reads were quality trimmed at Q25 with fastp and then assembled into clones with MiXCR by TCRdb, keeping productive beta chains. Under each unique CDR3 protein, matching rows form one entry showing the most common genes and DNA. In this sample the table shows nearly 5,500 distinct CDR3 sequences, about 60% of which occur a single time. The top ten clonotypes cover roughly 47% of the sample.

Sample: CD4+ T cells from blood, cultured in vitro. Source of these receptors: a human donor in good health.

The V gene is TRBV20-1, the J gene TRBJ1-1, with D possibly being TRBD1 (5 bases). Germline V gene lookup returns CDR1 DFQATT and CDR2 SNEGSKA (reference sequence). The V end lost 0 bases, the J end lost 10 bases, and 9 bases lay between the germline ends. This CDR3 is built from 11 residues. The CDR3 coding sequence is TGCAGTGCTAGAGAAGGGGCGAGAGCTTTCTTT. It specifies CSAREGARAFF.

The chain has TRBV27 and TRBJ1-1; D is possibly TRBD1 (6 bases). The CDR3 runs to 12 residues. Trimming took 6 bases from V and 11 from J, leaving 16 bases between them. From germline, CDR1 is MNHEY and CDR2 SMNVEV (reference sequence). The CDR3, as DNA: TGTGCCAGCAGCCCTCAAGGGGGTATGGCTTTCTTT. As protein: CASSPQGGMAFF.

The chain links TRBV5-1 to TRBJ1-1, with a tentative D call TRBD1 (5 bases). There are 15 residues in the CDR3. V was cut by 0 bases and J by 10 bases, with 19 bases left in between. CDR1 is SGHRS and CDR2 is YFSETQ in the germline V gene. The CDR3 region is CASSLATSGSGTAFF. The CDR3 nucleotides are TGCGCCAGCAGCTTGGCCACGTCAGGGTCCGGTACAGCTTTCTTT.

V is TRBV7-9 and J is TRBJ1-1; D ambiguous. CDR1 is SEHNR, CDR2 FQNEAQ, per germline (reference sequence). V was pared by 4 bases and J by 4 bases, with 10 bases between. The CDR3 length is 13 residues. CDR3 in DNA: TGTGCCAGCAGCTACGGGGTGAGCACTGAAGCTTTCTTT. Translation gives CASSYGVSTEAFF.

This rearrangement joins TRBV29-1 to TRBJ1-2, with a tentative D call TRBD1 (6 bases). Trimming removed 3 bases at V and 8 bases at J, with 16 bases between. Germline V lookup: CDR1 SQVTM, CDR2 ANQGSEA. CDR3 length equals 13 residues. DNA of the CDR3: TGCAGCGTTGAGCCCCTTACAGGGAAGGGCTACACCTTC. This sequence encodes CSVEPLTGKGYTF.

The J gene is TRBJ2-7, the V gene TRBV28; no clear D gene. CDR3 length equals 12 residues. Deletions cut 4 bases from V and 7 bases from J, with 11 bases between. Germline V gene lookup returns CDR1 MDHEN and CDR2 SYDVKM. In DNA, the CDR3 is TGTGCCAGCAGTTCTCAACCTCCGGAGCAGTACTTC. Translating it yields CASSSQPPEQYF.

V and J are TRBV19 and TRBJ2-2, with a tentative D call TRBD2 (5 bases). The CDR3 is made up of 15 amino acids. V lost 5 bases and J 5 bases, leaving 15 bases between the germline ends. Germline V gene data show CDR1 as LNHDA and CDR2 as SQIVND (reference sequence). The CDR3 region is CASSPRLGSTGELFF. The CDR3, as DNA: TGTGCCAGTAGTCCCAGACTTGGGAGTACCGGGGAGCTGTTTTTT.

The count of this clonotype is one. The chain has TRBV7-9 and TRBJ1-2; D might be TRBD1 (5 bases). V lost 4 bases and J lost 8, with 17 bases in between. This CDR3 region has 14 residues. The germline CDR1 and CDR2 sequences are SEHNR and FQNEAQ (reference sequence). DNA of the CDR3: TGTGCCAGCAGCTCAAGTGGGGACCGAGGGGGCTACACCTTC. It translates to CASSSSGDRGGYTF.